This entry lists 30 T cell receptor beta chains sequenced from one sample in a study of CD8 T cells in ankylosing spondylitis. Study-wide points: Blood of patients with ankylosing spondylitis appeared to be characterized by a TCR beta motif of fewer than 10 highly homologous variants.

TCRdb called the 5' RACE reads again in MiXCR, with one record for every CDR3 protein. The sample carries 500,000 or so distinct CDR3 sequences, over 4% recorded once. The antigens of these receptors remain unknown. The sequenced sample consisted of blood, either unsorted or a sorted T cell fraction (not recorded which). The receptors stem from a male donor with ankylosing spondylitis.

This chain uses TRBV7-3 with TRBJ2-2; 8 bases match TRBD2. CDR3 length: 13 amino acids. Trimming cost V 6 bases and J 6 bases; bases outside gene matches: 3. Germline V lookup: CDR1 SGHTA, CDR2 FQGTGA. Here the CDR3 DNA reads TGTGCCAGCAGACCGGGGGGGGCCGGGGAGCTGTTTTTT. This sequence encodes CASRPGGAGELFF.

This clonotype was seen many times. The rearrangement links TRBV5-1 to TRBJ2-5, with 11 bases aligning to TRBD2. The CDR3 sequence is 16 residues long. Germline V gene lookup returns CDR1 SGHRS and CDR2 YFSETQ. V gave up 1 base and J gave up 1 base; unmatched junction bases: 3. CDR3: CASSLTSGSLQETQYF. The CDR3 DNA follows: TGCGCCAGCAGCTTGACTAGCGGGAGTCTCCAAGAGACCCAGTACTTC.

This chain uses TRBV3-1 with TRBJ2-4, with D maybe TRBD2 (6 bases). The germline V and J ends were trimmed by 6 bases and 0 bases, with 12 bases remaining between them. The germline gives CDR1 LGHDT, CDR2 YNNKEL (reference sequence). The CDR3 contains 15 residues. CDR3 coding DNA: TGTGCCAGCAGTCCCCCCGGGGGAGCCAAAAACATTCAGTACTTC. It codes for CASSPPGGAKNIQYF.

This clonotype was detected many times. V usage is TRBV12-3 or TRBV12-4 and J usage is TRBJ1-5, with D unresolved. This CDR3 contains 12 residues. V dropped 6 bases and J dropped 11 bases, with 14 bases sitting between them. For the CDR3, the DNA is TGTGCCAGCAGCCGCTCGACTTCAGCCCAGCATTTT. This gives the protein CASSRSTSAQHF.

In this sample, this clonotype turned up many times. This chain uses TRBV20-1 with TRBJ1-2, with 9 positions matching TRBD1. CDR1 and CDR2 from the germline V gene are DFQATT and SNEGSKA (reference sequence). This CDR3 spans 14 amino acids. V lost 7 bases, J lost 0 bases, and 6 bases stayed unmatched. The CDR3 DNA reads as TGCAGTGGAGTTGGGACAGGGCCTAACTATGGCTACACCTTC. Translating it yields CSGVGTGPNYGYTF.

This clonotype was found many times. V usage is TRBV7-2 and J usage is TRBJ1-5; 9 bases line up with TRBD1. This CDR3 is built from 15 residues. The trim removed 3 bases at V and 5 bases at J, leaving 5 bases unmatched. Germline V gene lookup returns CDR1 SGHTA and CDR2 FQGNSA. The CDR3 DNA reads TGTGCCAGCAGCTTTACAGGGGGCCTGGATCAGCCCCAGCATTTT. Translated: CASSFTGGLDQPQHF.

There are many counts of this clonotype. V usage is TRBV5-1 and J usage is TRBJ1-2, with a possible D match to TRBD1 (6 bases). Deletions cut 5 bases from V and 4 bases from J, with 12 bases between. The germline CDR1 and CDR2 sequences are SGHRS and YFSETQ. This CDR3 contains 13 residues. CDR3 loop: CASRKGGSYGYTF. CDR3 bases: TGCGCCAGCAGGAAGGGGGGCTCCTATGGCTACACCTTC. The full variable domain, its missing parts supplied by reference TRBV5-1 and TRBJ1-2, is KAGVTQTPRYLIKTRGQQVTLSCSPISGHRSVSWYQQTPGQGLQFLFEYFSETQRNKGNFPGRFSGRQFSNSRSEMNVSTLELGDSALYLCASRKGGSYGYTFGSGTRLTVV.

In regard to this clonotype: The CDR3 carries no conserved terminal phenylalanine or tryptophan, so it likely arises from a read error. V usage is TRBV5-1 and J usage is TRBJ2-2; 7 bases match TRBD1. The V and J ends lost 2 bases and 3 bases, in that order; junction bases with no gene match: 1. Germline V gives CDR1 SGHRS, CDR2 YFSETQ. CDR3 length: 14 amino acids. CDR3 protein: CASSLGTDTGELFL. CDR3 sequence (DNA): TGCGCCAGCAGCTTAGGGACAGACACCGGGGAGCTGTTTCTT.

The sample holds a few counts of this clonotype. The CDR3 bases are TGTGCCAGCAGCTTACCGGGAGCAGGGGATTGGCCTGGGGCCAACGTCCTGACTTTC. Translating gives CASSLPGAGDWPGANVLTF. The rearrangement uses TRBV11-1 and TRBJ2-6; perhaps D is TRBD1 or TRBD2 (6 bases each). The CDR3 has 19 residues. Trimming cost V 2 bases and J 2 bases, with 19 bases left between them. CDR1 and CDR2 from the germline V gene are SGHAT and FQDESV (reference sequence).

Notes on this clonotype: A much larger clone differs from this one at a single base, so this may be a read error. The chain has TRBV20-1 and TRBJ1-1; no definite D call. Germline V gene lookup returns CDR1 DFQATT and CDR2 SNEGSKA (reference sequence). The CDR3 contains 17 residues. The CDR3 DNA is TGCTGTGCTAAGAGGATGGCGGGCCGGGCAAGTCGGACTGAAGCTTTCTTT. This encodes CCAKRMAGRASRTEAFF.

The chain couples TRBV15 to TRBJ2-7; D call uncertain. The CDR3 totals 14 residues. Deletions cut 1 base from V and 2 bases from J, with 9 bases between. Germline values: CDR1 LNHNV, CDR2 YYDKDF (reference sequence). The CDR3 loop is CATSRVGETYEQYF. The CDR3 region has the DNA TGTGCCACCAGCAGAGTAGGCGAAACCTACGAGCAGTACTTC.

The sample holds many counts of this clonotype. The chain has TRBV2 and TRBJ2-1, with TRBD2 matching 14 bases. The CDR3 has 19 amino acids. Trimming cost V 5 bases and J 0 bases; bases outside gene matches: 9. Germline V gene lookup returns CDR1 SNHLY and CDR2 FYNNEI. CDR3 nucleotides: TGTGCCAGCAGTCCAAGGACTAGCGGGGGGCCTAGCTCCTACAATGAGCAGTTCTTC. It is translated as CASSPRTSGGPSSYNEQFF.

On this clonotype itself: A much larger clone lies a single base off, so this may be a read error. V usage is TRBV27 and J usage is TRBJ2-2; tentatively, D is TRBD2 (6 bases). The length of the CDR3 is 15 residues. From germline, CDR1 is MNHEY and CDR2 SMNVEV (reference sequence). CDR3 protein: CASRVFQGLVGGLFF. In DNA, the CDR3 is TGTGCCAGCAGAGTCTTCCAAGGGTTAGTCGGGGGGCTGTTTTTT.

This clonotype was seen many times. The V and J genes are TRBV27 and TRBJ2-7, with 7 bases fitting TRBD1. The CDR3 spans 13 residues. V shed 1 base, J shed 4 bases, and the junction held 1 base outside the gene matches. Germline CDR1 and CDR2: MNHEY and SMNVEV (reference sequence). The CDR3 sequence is CASSLFRGYEQYF. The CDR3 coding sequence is TGTGCCAGCAGTTTATTCAGGGGGTACGAGCAGTACTTC.

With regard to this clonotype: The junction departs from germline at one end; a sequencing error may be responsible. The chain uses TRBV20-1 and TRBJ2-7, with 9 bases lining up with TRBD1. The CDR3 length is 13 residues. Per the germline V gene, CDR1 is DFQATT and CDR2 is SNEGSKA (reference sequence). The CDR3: CSARDLLTGGSNF. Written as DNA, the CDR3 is TGCAGTGCTAGAGACCTCTTGACAGGGGGTTCCAACTTC.

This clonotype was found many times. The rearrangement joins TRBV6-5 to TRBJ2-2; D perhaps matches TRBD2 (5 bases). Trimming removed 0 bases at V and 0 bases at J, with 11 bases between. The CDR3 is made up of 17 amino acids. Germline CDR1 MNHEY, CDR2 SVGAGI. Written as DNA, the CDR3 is TGTGCCAGCAGTTACTCCGGGGTTCTAGCGAACACCGGGGAGCTGTTTTTT. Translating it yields CASSYSGVLANTGELFF.

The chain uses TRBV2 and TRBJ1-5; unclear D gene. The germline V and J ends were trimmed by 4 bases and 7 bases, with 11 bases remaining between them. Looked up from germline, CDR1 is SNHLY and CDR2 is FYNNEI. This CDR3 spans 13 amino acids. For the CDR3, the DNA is TGTGCCAGCAGTGGGGGAGGGAACCAGCCCCAGCATTTT. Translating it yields CASSGGGNQPQHF.

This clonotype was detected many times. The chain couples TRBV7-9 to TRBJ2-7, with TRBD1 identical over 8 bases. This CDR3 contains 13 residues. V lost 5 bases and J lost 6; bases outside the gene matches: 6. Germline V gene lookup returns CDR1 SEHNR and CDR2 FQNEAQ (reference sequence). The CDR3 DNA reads TGTGCCAGCAGCCCAGGACAGGGCTTCGAGCAGTACTTC. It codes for CASSPGQGFEQYF. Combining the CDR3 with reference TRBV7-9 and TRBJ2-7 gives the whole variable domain DTGVSQNPRHKITKRGQNVTFRCDPISEHNRLYWYRQTLGQGPEFLTYFQNEAQLEKSRLLSDRFSAERPKGSFSTLEIQRTEQGDSAMYLCASSPGQGFEQYFGPGTRLTVT.

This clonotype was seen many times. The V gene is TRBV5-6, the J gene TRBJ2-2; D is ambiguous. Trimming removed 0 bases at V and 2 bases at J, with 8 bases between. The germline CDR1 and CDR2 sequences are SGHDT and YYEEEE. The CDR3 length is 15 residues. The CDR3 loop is CASSLAQTNTGELFF. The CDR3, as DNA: TGTGCCAGCAGCTTGGCCCAGACAAACACCGGGGAGCTGTTTTTT.

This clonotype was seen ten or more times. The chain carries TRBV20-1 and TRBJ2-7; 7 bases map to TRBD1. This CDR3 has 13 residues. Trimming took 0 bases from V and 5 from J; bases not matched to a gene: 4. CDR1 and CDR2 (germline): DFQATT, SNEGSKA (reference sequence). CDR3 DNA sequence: TGCAGTGCTAGAGAGACAGGGTGGGACGAGCAGTACTTC. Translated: CSARETGWDEQYF.

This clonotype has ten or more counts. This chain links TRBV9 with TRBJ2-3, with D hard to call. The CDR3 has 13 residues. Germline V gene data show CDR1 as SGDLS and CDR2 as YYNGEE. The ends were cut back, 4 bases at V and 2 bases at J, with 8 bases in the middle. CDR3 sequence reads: CASSPAPTDTQYF. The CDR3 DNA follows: TGTGCCAGCAGCCCCGCCCCCACAGATACGCAGTATTTT.

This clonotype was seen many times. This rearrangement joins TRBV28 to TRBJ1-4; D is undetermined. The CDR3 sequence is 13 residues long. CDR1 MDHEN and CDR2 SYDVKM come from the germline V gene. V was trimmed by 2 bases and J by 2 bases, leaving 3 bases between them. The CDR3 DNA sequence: TGTGCCAGCAGTTTACGGACTAATGAAAAACTGTTTTTT. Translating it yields CASSLRTNEKLFF.

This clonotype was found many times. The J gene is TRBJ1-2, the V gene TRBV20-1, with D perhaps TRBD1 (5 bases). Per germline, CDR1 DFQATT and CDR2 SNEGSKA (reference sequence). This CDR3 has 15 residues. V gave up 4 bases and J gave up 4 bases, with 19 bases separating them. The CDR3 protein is CSATLPPIGAYGYTF. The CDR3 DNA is TGCAGTGCTACCCTGCCCCCCATTGGGGCCTATGGCTACACCTTC.

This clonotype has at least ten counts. DNA for the CDR3: TGTGCCTCCAGAGGGCCCTTAGAAGGTTCAGATACGCAGTATTTT. This gives the protein CASRGPLEGSDTQYF. This chain connects TRBV10-3 to TRBJ2-3; TRBD2 is a possible D gene (5 bases). The CDR3 is made up of 15 amino acids. Trimming removed 11 bases from V and 4 bases from J, with 22 bases in between. Germline-derived CDR1 and CDR2 are ENHRY and SYGVKD.

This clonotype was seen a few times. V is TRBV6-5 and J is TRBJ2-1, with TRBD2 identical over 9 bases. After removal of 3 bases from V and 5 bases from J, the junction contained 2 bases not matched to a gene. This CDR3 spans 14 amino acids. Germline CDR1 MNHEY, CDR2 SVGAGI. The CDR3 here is CASSYRLADNEQFF. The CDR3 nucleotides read TGTGCCAGCAGTTATCGACTAGCGGACAATGAGCAGTTCTTC.

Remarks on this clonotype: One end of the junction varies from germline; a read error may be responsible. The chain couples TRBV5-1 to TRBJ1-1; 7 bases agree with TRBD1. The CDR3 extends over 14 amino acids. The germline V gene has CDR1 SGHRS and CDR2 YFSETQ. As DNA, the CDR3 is TGCGCCAACAGCTCGACAGGGACGACCACTGAAGCTTTCTTT. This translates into CANSSTGTTTEAFF.

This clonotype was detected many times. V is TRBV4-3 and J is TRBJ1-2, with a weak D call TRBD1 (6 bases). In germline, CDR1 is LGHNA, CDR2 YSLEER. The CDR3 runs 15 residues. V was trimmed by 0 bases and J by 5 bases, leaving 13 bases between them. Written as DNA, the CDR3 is TGCGCCAGCAGCCAAGAGATAAACAGGGATTATGGCTACACCTTC. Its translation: CASSQEINRDYGYTF.

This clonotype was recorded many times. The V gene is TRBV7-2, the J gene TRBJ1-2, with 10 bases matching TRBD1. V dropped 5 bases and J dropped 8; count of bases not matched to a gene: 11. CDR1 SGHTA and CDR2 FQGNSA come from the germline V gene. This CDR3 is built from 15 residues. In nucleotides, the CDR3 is TGTGCCAGCAGCCCTACCGTAGACAGGGGGCGCGGCTACACCTTC. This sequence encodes CASSPTVDRGRGYTF.

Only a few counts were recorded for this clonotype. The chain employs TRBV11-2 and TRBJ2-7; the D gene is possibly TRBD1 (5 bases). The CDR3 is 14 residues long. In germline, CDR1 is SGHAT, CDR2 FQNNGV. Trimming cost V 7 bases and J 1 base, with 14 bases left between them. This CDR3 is CASTIDRTSYEQYF. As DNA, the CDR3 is TGTGCCAGCACCATCGACCGGACATCCTACGAGCAGTACTTC. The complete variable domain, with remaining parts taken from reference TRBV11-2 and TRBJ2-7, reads EAGVAQSPRYKIIEKRQSVAFWCNPISGHATLYWYQQILGQGPKLLIQFQNNGVVDDSQLPKDRFSAERLKGVDSTLKIQPAKLEDSAVYLCASTIDRTSYEQYFGPGTRLTVT.

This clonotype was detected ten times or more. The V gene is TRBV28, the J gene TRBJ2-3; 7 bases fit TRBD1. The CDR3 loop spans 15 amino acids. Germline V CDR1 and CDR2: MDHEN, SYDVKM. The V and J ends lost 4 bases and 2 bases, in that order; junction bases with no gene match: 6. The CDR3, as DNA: TGTGCCAGCAGTTCCCGGGACAGATACACAGATACGCAGTATTTT. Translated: CASSSRDRYTDTQYF. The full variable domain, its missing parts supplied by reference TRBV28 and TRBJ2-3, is DVKVTQSSRYLVKRTGEKVFLECVQDMDHENMFWYRQDPGLGLRLIYFSYDVKMKEKGDIPEGYSVSREKKERFSLILESASTNQTSMYLCASSSRDRYTDTQYFGPGTRLTVL.